This T cell receptor beta chain came from a study of T cells in Graves' hyperthyroidism and ophthalmopathy. In this sample, this clonotype turned up a few times. Antigen: not known. TCR beta CDR3 regions were amplified from RNA. The HTBI primer set served for first-round RT-PCR of the TCR CDR3. TCRdb re-analysed the multiplex PCR reads in MiXCR, keeping a single row per CDR3 protein. This table holds about 400,000 distinct CDR3 sequences, roughly 25% found once. Findings and caveats of the study: Also found in blood were most expanded thyroid clonotypes above 0.001. A 13 V-J model separated ophthalmopathy from stable hyperthyroidism. Ophthalmopathy prediction by the model preceded onset by a median roughly 6 months.

J was trimmed by 3 bases and V by 8 bases; bases with no gene match: 8. The germline V gene encodes CDR1 PRHDT and CDR2 FYEKMQ (reference sequence). The CDR3 spans 14 residues. The material sequenced was blood. The sequence was collected from a man in his forties or fifties with Graves' hyperthyroidism. The V call is TRBV13, the J call TRBJ2-3; 7 bases line up with TRBD2. The CDR3 DNA sequence: TGTGCCAGCGGGGGGGGGGAGACTACAGATACGCAGTATTTT. This encodes CASGGGETTDTQYF. Full variable domain (missing parts from reference TRBV13 and TRBJ2-3): AAGVIQSPRHLIKEKRETATLKCYPIPRHDTVYWYQQGPGQDPQFLISFYEKMQSDKGSIPDRFSAQQFSDYHSELNMSSLELGDSALYFCASGGGETTDTQYFGPGTRLTVL.